Listed here are 19 T cell receptor beta chains from one sample, sequenced in a study of cytomegalovirus exposure and HLA in healthy donors (dated by TCRdb to the late 2010s). The library was built by means of the immunoSEQ multiplex PCR assay. A mixture of 60 forward primers for TCR Vbeta segments and 13 reverse primers for TCR Jbeta segments was used in the multiplex PCR. TCRdb mirrors the immuneACCESS table, restricted to in-frame sequences. Some clones are absent from its copies; in checked studies, under half trace to an unresolved V gene, and the reason for the others is unknown. The sample table holds roughly 160,000 clones, of which 65% to 80% were seen once. Around 3.1% of the sample is held by the ten biggest clonotypes. Sequenced sample: PBMCs. All receptors derive from a woman aged 45-65 years in good health and CMV-seropositive.

In DNA, the CDR3 is TGCGCCAGCAGCCAAGAACCACAGGGGGCAGTTAATTCACCCCTCCACTTT. It encodes CASSQEPQGAVNSPLHF. This chain links TRBV4-3 with TRBJ1-6, with 9 bases lining up with TRBD1. Trimming at V came to 0 bases and at J to 6 bases, leaving 6 bases not matched to a gene. CDR3 size: 17 residues. Germline loops: CDR1 LGHNA, CDR2 YSLEER.

This chain connects TRBV4-3 to TRBJ2-4; 10 bases fit TRBD1. Germline-derived CDR1 and CDR2 are LGHNA and YSLEER. The J segment lost 3 bases and the V segment lost 1 base, leaving 6 bases of the junction unmatched. The CDR3 totals 17 residues. CDR3 coding DNA: TGCGCCAGCAGCCAAGGGGGACAGGGGAGCGGCAAAAACATTCAGTACTTC. Encoded protein: CASSQGGQGSGKNIQYF.

The chain couples TRBV11-2 to TRBJ1-1; TRBD1 might be the D (6 bases). V lost 1 base and J lost 5, with 8 bases in between. Germline V gene data show CDR1 as SGHAT and CDR2 as FQNNGV. The CDR3 extends over 13 amino acids. The CDR3 sequence: CASSLAGVTEAFF. For the CDR3, the DNA is TGTGCCAGCAGCTTAGCAGGGGTAACTGAAGCTTTCTTT.

This clone was counted only a few times. This sequence joins TRBV6-5 and TRBJ2-7; 12 positions match TRBD2. This CDR3 spans 16 amino acids. J gave up 6 bases and V 4 bases, and 10 bases lay outside the gene matches. Looked up from germline, CDR1 is MNHEY and CDR2 is SVGAGI. In DNA, the CDR3 is TGTGCCAGCAGTTCCCCTTCGACTAGCGGGGGTAGCGAGCAGTACTTC. It specifies CASSSPSTSGGSEQYF.

V and J are TRBV6-6 and TRBJ2-7; 7 positions match TRBD2. Losses at the gene ends were 6 bases for V and 4 bases for J; bases not matched to a gene: 12. Germline values: CDR1 MNHNY, CDR2 SVGAGI (reference sequence). CDR3 length: 15 residues. CDR3 sequence (DNA): TGTGCCAGCAGCTCCCCTTTAGCGGGCGGATACGAGCAGTACTTC. Translation: CASSSPLAGGYEQYF.

This clone was recorded only once. The genes are TRBV4-3 and TRBJ1-3; 9 nucleotides agree with TRBD1. This CDR3 has 18 residues. Germline V gene data show CDR1 as LGHNA and CDR2 as YSLEER. V was clipped by 3 bases and J by 4 bases; unmatched bases: 13. The CDR3 region is CASSQLPGQGRGGNTIYF. CDR3 DNA: TGCGCCAGCAGCCAGCTACCGGGACAGGGACGAGGGGGAAACACCATATATTTT.

This clone has just one count. This rearrangement joins TRBV5-4 to TRBJ1-5; no clear D. Trimming took off 4 bases at V and 15 bases at J, with 14 bases between the two ends. The CDR3 consists of 11 residues. Germline CDR1 is SGHNT and CDR2 is YYREEE (reference sequence). CDR3 amino acids: CASSRNRESHF. The DNA of the CDR3 is TGTGCCAGCAGCCGAAACCGGGAGTCGCATTTT.

The sample holds a few counts of this clone. The chain carries TRBV7-2 and TRBJ2-3, with TRBD2 identical over 13 bases. This CDR3 contains 16 residues. The germline gives CDR1 SGHTA, CDR2 FQGNSA. J gave up 6 bases and V 1 base, and 4 bases lay outside the gene matches. CDR3 sequence (DNA): TGTGCCAGCAGCTTAGGGACTAGCGGGGGAGGGGATACGCAGTATTTT. Its protein product is CASSLGTSGGGDTQYF.

Comment on this clone: This sample also contains other DNA sequences that code for the same CDR3. V usage is TRBV7-8 and J usage is TRBJ1-1, with D possibly being TRBD1 (6 bases). CDR3 size: 13 residues. Trimming took 6 bases from V and 1 from J, leaving 9 bases between them. Germline assignment: CDR1 SGHVS and CDR2 FQNEAQ. The CDR3 here is CASSLGQNTEAFF. Here the CDR3 DNA reads TGTGCCAGCAGTTTGGGACAGAACACTGAAGCTTTCTTT.

This chain uses TRBV5-4 with TRBJ2-3; D may be TRBD2 (5 bases). Trimming took 6 bases from V and 2 from J, leaving 16 bases between them. The length of the CDR3 is 15 residues. Germline CDR1 and CDR2: SGHNT and YYREEE (reference sequence). In DNA form, the CDR3 reads TGTGCCAGCACCTCGGGCGGGTTCGCCACAGATACGCAGTATTTT. Translating it yields CASTSGGFATDTQYF.

The V call is TRBV30, the J call TRBJ2-3, with 11 bases lining up with TRBD2. CDR3 length equals 18 residues. Germline-derived CDR1 and CDR2 are GTSNPN and SVGIG (reference sequence). Germline trimming cut 7 bases from V and 4 bases from J; bases unmatched to any gene: 19. The CDR3 is CASGASGGSRGGPDTQYF. The CDR3 coding sequence is TGTGCCTCAGGCGCTAGCGGGGGGTCCCGGGGGGGCCCAGATACGCAGTATTTT.

The chain uses TRBV7-9 and TRBJ2-7, with D maybe TRBD2 (5 bases). Trimming took 1 base from V and 4 from J, leaving 11 bases between them. Germline V gives CDR1 SEHNR, CDR2 FQNEAQ (reference sequence). The CDR3 runs to 14 residues. The CDR3 sequence is CASSLGLRDYEQYF. The DNA of the CDR3 is TGTGCCAGCAGCTTAGGCCTCCGGGATTACGAGCAGTACTTC.

This chain joins TRBV7-2 and TRBJ2-7; D might be TRBD1 (6 bases). The ends were cut back, 5 bases at V and 5 bases at J, with 19 bases in the middle. CDR1 and CDR2 (germline): SGHTA, FQGNSA. The CDR3 totals 15 residues. DNA of the CDR3: TGTGCCAGCAGCCCCCGGCAGGGGTCCTTTGACGAGCAGTACTTC. Amino acids: CASSPRQGSFDEQYF.

The rearrangement joins TRBV5-1 to TRBJ1-1; 12 nucleotides line up with TRBD1. The germline V gene has CDR1 SGHRS and CDR2 YFSETQ. The ends lost 0 bases at V and 1 base at J; junction bases unmatched: 13. The CDR3 length is 20 residues. The CDR3 is CASSLGIHRDRGLENTEAFF. CDR3 nucleotide sequence: TGCGCCAGCAGCTTGGGTATTCACCGGGACAGGGGGCTGGAGAACACTGAAGCTTTCTTT.

Here the CDR3 reads CASSGHPGDTGELFF. In DNA, the CDR3 is TGCGCCAGCAGCGGTCATCCCGGAGACACCGGGGAGCTGTTTTTT. The chain recombines TRBV5-1 with TRBJ2-2; D unresolved. Germline lookup yields CDR1 SGHRS and CDR2 YFSETQ. The CDR3 totals 15 residues. Trimming cost V 4 bases and J 3 bases, with 13 bases left between them.

The chain combines TRBV9 with TRBJ1-2; D ambiguous. V lost 0 bases, J lost 2 bases, and 11 bases lay in between. Germline CDR1 reads SGDLS; CDR2 reads YYNGEE. The CDR3 is 15 amino acids. In DNA, the CDR3 is TGTGCCAGCAGCGTAGGGGCAGGCGGGAACTATGGCTACACCTTC. It encodes CASSVGAGGNYGYTF.

The V call is TRBV7-2, the J call TRBJ2-1; TRBD2 aligns across 10 bases. The trim removed 5 bases at V and 7 bases at J, leaving 8 bases unmatched. The CDR3 covers 15 residues. Germline CDR1 reads SGHTA; CDR2 reads FQGNSA. This chain's CDR3 is CASSAIAGGRNEQFF. CDR3 coding DNA: TGTGCCAGCAGCGCAATAGCGGGGGGTCGGAATGAGCAGTTCTTC.

Comments on this clone: An end of the junction differs from the germline gene, which may be a read error. The chain links TRBV7-9 to TRBJ2-1, with TRBD1 matching over 7 bases. The CDR3 consists of 16 residues. Per germline, CDR1 SEHNR and CDR2 FQNEAQ (reference sequence). As DNA, the CDR3 is TGTTCCAGCAGCTTCGGGTCAGGGGGATTCAACAATGAGCAGTTCTTC. Translation gives CSSSFGSGGFNNEQFF.

V usage is TRBV6-6 and J usage is TRBJ1-2; D gene ambiguous. The germline V gene has CDR1 MNHNY and CDR2 SVGAGI (reference sequence). CDR3 length: 13 amino acids. Trimming pared 0 bases from V and 5 bases from J, leaving 7 bases between. CDR3 protein: CASSYSREYGYTF. The CDR3 region has the DNA TGTGCCAGCAGTTACTCGAGAGAGTATGGCTACACCTTC.